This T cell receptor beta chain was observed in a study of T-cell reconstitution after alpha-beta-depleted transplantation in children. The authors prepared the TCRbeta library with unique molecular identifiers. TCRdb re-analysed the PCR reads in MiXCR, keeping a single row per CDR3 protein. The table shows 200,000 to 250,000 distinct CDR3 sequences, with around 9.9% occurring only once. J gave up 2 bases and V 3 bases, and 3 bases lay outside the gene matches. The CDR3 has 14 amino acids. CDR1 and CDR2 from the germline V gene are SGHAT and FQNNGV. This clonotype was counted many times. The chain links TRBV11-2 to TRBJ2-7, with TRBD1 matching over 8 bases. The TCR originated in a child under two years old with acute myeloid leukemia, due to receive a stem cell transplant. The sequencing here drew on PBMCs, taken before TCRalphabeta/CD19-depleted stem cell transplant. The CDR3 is CASSFPGQAYEQYF. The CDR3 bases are TGTGCCAGCAGCTTCCCGGGACAGGCCTACGAGCAGTACTTC.